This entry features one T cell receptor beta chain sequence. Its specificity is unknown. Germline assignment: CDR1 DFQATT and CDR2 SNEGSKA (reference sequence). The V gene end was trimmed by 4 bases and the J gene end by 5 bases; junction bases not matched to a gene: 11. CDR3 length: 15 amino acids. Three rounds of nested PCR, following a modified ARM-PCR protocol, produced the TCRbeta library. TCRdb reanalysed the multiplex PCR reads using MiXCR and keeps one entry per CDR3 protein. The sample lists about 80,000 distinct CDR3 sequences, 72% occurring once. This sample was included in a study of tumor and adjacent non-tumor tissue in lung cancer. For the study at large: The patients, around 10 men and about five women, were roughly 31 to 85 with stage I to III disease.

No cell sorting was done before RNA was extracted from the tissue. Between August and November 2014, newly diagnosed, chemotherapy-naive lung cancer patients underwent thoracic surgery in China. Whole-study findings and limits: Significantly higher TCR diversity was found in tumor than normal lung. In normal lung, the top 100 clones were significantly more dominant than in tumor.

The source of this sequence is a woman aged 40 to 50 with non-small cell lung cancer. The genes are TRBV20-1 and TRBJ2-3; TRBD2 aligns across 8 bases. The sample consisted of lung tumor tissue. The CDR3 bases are TGCAGTGCTAAAGATTGGGGGGCGGGGGGAGATACGCAGTATTTT. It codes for CSAKDWGAGGDTQYF.